This is a list of T cell receptor beta chains from one sample in a study of T cell clusters in autoimmune cytopenias. Using the multiplex PCR reads, TCRdb records one entry per CDR3 protein without DNA. The sample table sets out 7,000 to 9,500 distinct CDR3 sequences. Source material: peripheral blood. The receptor set was obtained from a human donor with an autoimmune cytopenia or autoimmune hepatitis (not recorded which). CDR3s include the opening cysteine and the closing phenylalanine or tryptophan. A row's size may be missing; if present it is once, few, many or a size class.

- TRBJ2-7 TRBV20-1 CSARGLGGGSSYEQYF
- TRBJ2-7 TRBV5-1 CASSLTGGPSYEQYF
- TRBJ2-7 TRBV18 CASSPSRQGGEQYF
- TRBJ2-2 TRBV27 CASSLGTGELFF
- TRBJ1-1 TRBV6-2/TRBV6-3 CASSYLVLGQSTEAFF
medium-sized TRBJ2-7 TRBV20-1 CSTLGASGAEQYF
medium-sized TRBJ2-5 TRBV7-9 CASSPGLAGGQETQYF
- TRBJ1-1 TRBV18 CASAQGGDTEAFF
- TRBJ2-1 TRBV10-3 CAIGDRDLYNEQFF
- TRBJ2-1 TRBV10-2 CASSRGPGYNEQFF
- TRBJ2-3 TRBV18 CASSQSGQAFSTDTQYF
- TRBJ1-5 TRBV6-6 CASTYDISNQPQHF
- TRBJ2-1 TRBV5-1 CASSMLAGGGYNEQFF
- TRBJ1-5 TRBV20-1 CSARTQREPQHF
- TRBJ2-2 TRBV5-4 CASSFGGGPVNTGELFF
medium-sized TRBJ2-7 TRBV29-1 CSVESSYEQYF
medium-sized TRBJ2-7 TRBV30 CAWESSGYEQYF
- TRBJ2-7 TRBV18 CASSPPAAGGHEQYF
- TRBJ1-3 TRBV20-1 CSAREGGPGNTIYF
medium-sized TRBJ2-3 TRBV30 CAWSLAGVTDTQYF
medium-sized TRBJ1-2 TRBV20-1 CSATRAANYGYTF
- TRBJ1-2 TRBV20-1 CSAPTGTGPTGYTF
- TRBJ2-3 TRBV5-1 CASRYPGLAGTDTQYF
medium-sized TRBJ2-1 TRBV20-1 CSARRGVYNEQFF
- TRBJ1-1 TRBV18 CASSPQGLGTEAFF
- TRBJ1-6 TRBV10-2 CASSEVIGDTYNSPLHF
- TRBJ1-1 TRBV7-9 CASSSNLRESLIAFF
medium-sized TRBJ2-7 TRBV6-5 CASSYGRGGTYEQYF
- TRBJ1-1 TRBV20-1 CSARRTGGTTEAFF
- TRBJ1-6 TRBV28 CASSPGEGGGSPLHF
- TRBJ2-1 TRBV5-1 CASSLTGLLGNEQFF
- TRBJ2-3 TRBV12-3/TRBV12-4 CASSLLLATDTQYF
medium-sized TRBJ2-3 TRBV6-6 CASSHRGDTDTQYF
- TRBJ1-2 TRBV28 CASRANYGYTF
- TRBJ1-6 TRBV19 CASGQVTDSYNSPLHF
medium-sized TRBJ2-7 TRBV6-5 CASSPNPRAYEQYF
- TRBJ1-3 TRBV12-5 CASGPRTFSGKTIYF
medium-sized TRBJ2-1 TRBV20-1 CSAIMPSGSSNEQFF
- TRBJ1-5 TRBV20-1 CSAATQGRAGPQHF
- TRBJ2-3 TRBV20-1 CSARVIGELGPDTQYF
- TRBJ2-2 TRBV2 CASKLAGTGELFF
- TRBJ1-5 TRBV6-1 CASRRRDRGDNQPQHF
- TRBJ1-1 TRBV20-1 CSARQIAAEAFF
medium-sized TRBJ2-5 TRBV30 CAWSVPATGGEETQYF
- TRBJ1-1 TRBV6-5 CASSYWTEGTEAFF
- TRBJ2-7 TRBV6-5 CASSYVGTSGSYEQYF
- TRBJ1-6 TRBV6-5 CASKPTGQFLGSPLHF
- TRBJ2-7 TRBV5-1 CASSLAQGGGGEQYF
- TRBJ2-2 TRBV14 CASSQVTSGNTGELFF
- TRBJ2-2 TRBV6-2/TRBV6-3 CASSTIRLAGGRSNTGELFF
- TRBJ1-2 TRBV11-2 CASSLEVGSPYGYTF
- TRBJ2-5 TRBV21-1 CASSKKLARIQETQYF
- TRBJ1-4 TRBV5-6 CASSVRDRGANEKLFF
medium-sized TRBJ2-7 TRBV6-5 CASSPGTVRAYEQYF
- TRBJ1-1 TRBV10-2 CASSDPVVTEAFF